This T cell receptor beta chain was retrieved from a study of technical replicates of blood from a handful of donors. The CDR3 has 14 amino acids. Germline loops: CDR1 MNHEY, CDR2 SVGAGI. J lost 6 bases, V lost 3 bases, and 8 bases had no gene match. This clone has a single count. Sequencing was performed with immunoSEQ multiplex PCR; in TCRdb, only in-frame clones are kept and a portion is missing. Of some 84,000 clones listed, roughly 90% are singletons. The chain recombines TRBV6-5 with TRBJ2-7; 7 bases map to TRBD2. The sequence came from a human donor in good health. The sample comprised T cells isolated from PBMCs. DNA of the CDR3: TGTGCCAGCAGTTATTTGGGGGAGGGCCCCGAGCAGTACTTC. It is translated as CASSYLGEGPEQYF.